The 17 T cell receptor beta chains presented below share a single source sample, sequenced in a study of healthy donors' naive CD4 and CD8 T cells. Starting from around 500 ng of total RNA, TCR libraries were made with linear amplification. TCRdb processed the reads anew with MiXCR; each CDR3 protein has one entry. The sample has 180,000 or so distinct CDR3 sequences; around three quarters are singletons. The specimen sequenced was naive CD4+ and CD8+ T cells sorted from blood, pooled from several donors. These receptors came from a pool of human donors in good health; the sample pools cells from several healthy donors.

The J gene is TRBJ1-5, the V gene TRBV19; D gene unclear. The CDR3 is made up of 17 amino acids. Germline CDR1 is LNHDA and CDR2 is SQIVND (reference sequence). Between the trimmed V and J ends, which lost 5 bases and 0 bases, there was a span of 17 bases. DNA for the CDR3: TGTGCCAGTAGTTCGAAGGGAATTGCATCTAGCAATCAGCCCCAGCATTTT. It yields the protein CASSSKGIASSNQPQHF.

The DNA of the CDR3 is TGCAGCGTGGAACGGTATTTGAACACTGAAGCTTTCTTT. It translates to CSVERYLNTEAFF. The chain recombines TRBV29-1 with TRBJ1-1, with D uncertain. This CDR3 is built from 13 residues. V lost 6 bases and J 0 bases, leaving 11 bases between the germline ends. CDR1 SQVTM and CDR2 ANQGSEA come from the germline V gene.

This chain joins TRBV29-1 and TRBJ2-6; D gene ambiguous. Trimming shortened V by 6 bases and J by 2 bases, and 5 bases separated the two germline ends. This CDR3 contains 12 residues. Germline CDR1 is SQVTM and CDR2 is ANQGSEA. DNA for the CDR3: TGCAGCGTGAATGCTGGGGCCAACGTCCTGACTTTC. Encoded protein: CSVNAGANVLTF.

The chain is built from TRBV6-5 and TRBJ1-1, with 8 nucleotides matching TRBD1. The junction had 7 bases not matched to a gene; V was cut back by 5 bases and J by 5 bases. The CDR3 sequence is 14 residues long. Germline V gives CDR1 MNHEY, CDR2 SVGAGI. The CDR3 protein is CASSPMTGETEAFF. The CDR3 bases are TGTGCCAGCAGTCCGATGACAGGGGAAACTGAAGCTTTCTTT.

This rearrangement joins TRBV5-5 to TRBJ2-7; D is possibly TRBD2 (5 bases). Per germline, CDR1 SGHKS and CDR2 YYEKEE (reference sequence). V lost 4 bases, J lost 3 bases, and 20 bases lay in between. CDR3 length: 16 residues. DNA for the CDR3: TGTGCCAGCAGCCCGCCGGTAGGTACGGGAATCTACGAGCAGTACTTC. Its translation: CASSPPVGTGIYEQYF.

This clonotype was counted a few times. V is TRBV20-1 and J is TRBJ1-5; D gene ambiguous. Germline V CDR1 and CDR2: DFQATT, SNEGSKA (reference sequence). V lost 6 bases, J lost 1 base, and 13 bases lay in between. The CDR3 loop spans 14 amino acids. The CDR3 coding sequence is TGCAGTGCATGGACGGTGAGCAGCAATCAGCCCCAGCATTTT. It encodes CSAWTVSSNQPQHF.

The chain is built from TRBV11-2 and TRBJ2-5; TRBD2 aligns across 7 bases. There are 15 residues in the CDR3. V gave up 5 bases and J gave up 5 bases; unmatched junction bases: 11. Looked up from germline, CDR1 is SGHAT and CDR2 is FQNNGV. CDR3 bases: TGTGCCAGCAGCATCGGGAGGCAGTCAATGGAGACCCAGTACTTC. It is translated as CASSIGRQSMETQYF.

This clonotype was recorded only once. V usage is TRBV27 and J usage is TRBJ2-1, with 8 bases aligning to TRBD2. Germline V gene data show CDR1 as MNHEY and CDR2 as SMNVEV (reference sequence). The CDR3 extends over 16 amino acids. V shed 5 bases, J shed 4 bases, and the junction held 10 bases outside the gene matches. This chain's CDR3 is CASSPYSSGLYNEQFF. CDR3 bases: TGTGCCAGCAGTCCCTACTCTAGCGGGCTTTACAATGAGCAGTTCTTC.

The chain recombines TRBV30 with TRBJ2-7; D gene uncertain. Trimming stripped 4 bases from V and 1 base from J, with 8 bases between. There are 12 residues in the CDR3. The germline gives CDR1 GTSNPN, CDR2 SVGIG (reference sequence). CDR3: CAWNMGSYEQYF. In DNA form, the CDR3 reads TGTGCCTGGAATATGGGATCCTACGAGCAGTACTTC.

The chain's CDR3 is CSAAWSSGNTIYF. DNA of the CDR3: TGCAGCGCTGCATGGAGCTCTGGAAACACCATATATTTT. The chain recombines TRBV29-1 with TRBJ1-3; D is unresolved. The V and J ends lost 7 bases and 0 bases respectively, with 10 bases between them. Germline CDR1 SQVTM, CDR2 ANQGSEA. The CDR3 totals 13 residues.

This clonotype was detected only once. DNA of the CDR3: TGTGCCAGCGTACCTCTGACAGGGCTCATGAACACTGAAGCTTTCTTT. It specifies CASVPLTGLMNTEAFF. This sequence joins TRBV6-2 or TRBV6-3 and TRBJ1-1; 7 bases are a match to TRBD1. In germline, CDR1 is MNHEY, CDR2 SVGEGT. The CDR3 contains 16 residues. Unmatched junction bases numbered 12, after V lost 8 bases and J lost 0 bases.

V gene TRBV19 combines with J gene TRBJ1-5; TRBD1 aligns across 7 bases. The germline V gene encodes CDR1 LNHDA and CDR2 SQIVND (reference sequence). Trimming cost V 4 bases and J 6 bases; bases outside gene matches: 9. The CDR3 length is 15 residues. CDR3 sequence: CASSTTGEGSQPQHF. The CDR3 DNA reads as TGTGCCAGTAGTACTACAGGGGAAGGGAGTCAGCCCCAGCATTTT.

V usage is TRBV5-4 and J usage is TRBJ2-6; 10 bases match TRBD1. There are 17 residues in the CDR3. Germline CDR1 and CDR2: SGHNT and YYREEE (reference sequence). J was trimmed by 0 bases and V by 4 bases; bases with no gene match: 4. CDR3 sequence: CASSRRDRGSGANVLTF. CDR3 coding DNA: TGTGCCAGCAGCCGGAGGGACAGGGGCTCTGGGGCCAACGTCCTGACTTTC.

This clonotype occurred a few times. The rearrangement joins TRBV12-3 or TRBV12-4 to TRBJ2-5; 7 bases are a match to TRBD1. The CDR3 extends over 13 amino acids. V trimming: 7 bases; J trimming: 4 bases; junction bases outside the gene matches: 6. The CDR3 reads CASNGDSPETQYF. The CDR3 DNA reads TGTGCCAGCAACGGGGACAGTCCAGAGACCCAGTACTTC.

V usage is TRBV28 and J usage is TRBJ2-7; D ambiguous. This CDR3 spans 12 amino acids. Trimming cost V 3 bases and J 4 bases, with 7 bases left between them. Germline V gene lookup returns CDR1 MDHEN and CDR2 SYDVKM. CDR3 protein: CASSFYLYEQYF. The DNA of the CDR3 is TGTGCCAGCAGTTTTTACCTATACGAGCAGTACTTC.

This sequence joins TRBV29-1 and TRBJ1-2, with 7 bases aligning to TRBD1. Germline CDR1 reads SQVTM; CDR2 reads ANQGSEA. With V trimmed by 6 bases and J by 7 bases, 11 bases remained unmatched. There are 13 residues in the CDR3. The CDR3 here is CSVLTGARSGYTF. The CDR3 DNA reads TGCAGCGTGCTTACAGGGGCCAGGAGTGGCTACACCTTC.

This clonotype was detected only once. The junction differs from germline at one of its ends, possibly a read error. The rearrangement joins TRBV20-1 to TRBJ2-7, with 13 bases identical to TRBD2. Germline CDR1 is DFQATT and CDR2 is SNEGSKA (reference sequence). The CDR3 is 15 residues long. CDR3 residues: CSASPGTSGTYGQYF. The CDR3 DNA follows: TGCAGTGCTAGCCCCGGGACTAGCGGGACCTACGGGCAGTACTTC.